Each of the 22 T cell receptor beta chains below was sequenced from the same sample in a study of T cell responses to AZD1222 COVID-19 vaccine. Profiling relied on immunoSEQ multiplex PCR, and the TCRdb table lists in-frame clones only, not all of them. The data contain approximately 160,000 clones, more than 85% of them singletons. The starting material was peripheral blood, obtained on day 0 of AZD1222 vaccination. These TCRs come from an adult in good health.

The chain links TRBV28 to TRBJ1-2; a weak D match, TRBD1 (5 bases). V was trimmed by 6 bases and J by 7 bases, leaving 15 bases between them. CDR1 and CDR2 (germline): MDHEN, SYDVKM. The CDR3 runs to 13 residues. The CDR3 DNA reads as TGTGCCAGCAGCCTTTGGGGGGAGGGTGGCTACACCTTC. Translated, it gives CASSLWGEGGYTF.

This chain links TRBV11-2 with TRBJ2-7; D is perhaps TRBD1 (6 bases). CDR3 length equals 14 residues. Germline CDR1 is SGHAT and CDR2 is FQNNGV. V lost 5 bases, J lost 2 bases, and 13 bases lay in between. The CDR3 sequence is CASSIPGHPYEQYF. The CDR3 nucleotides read TGTGCCAGCAGCATACCGGGACATCCCTACGAGCAGTACTTC. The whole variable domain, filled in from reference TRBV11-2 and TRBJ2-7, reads EAGVAQSPRYKIIEKRQSVAFWCNPISGHATLYWYQQILGQGPKLLIQFQNNGVVDDSQLPKDRFSAERLKGVDSTLKIQPAKLEDSAVYLCASSIPGHPYEQYFGPGTRLTVT.

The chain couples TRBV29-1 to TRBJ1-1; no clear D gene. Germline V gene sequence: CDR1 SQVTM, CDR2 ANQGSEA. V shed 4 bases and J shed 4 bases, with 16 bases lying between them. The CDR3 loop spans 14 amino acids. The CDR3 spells CSVGFDTLFTEAFF. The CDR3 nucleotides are TGCAGCGTTGGATTTGACACTTTGTTCACTGAAGCTTTCTTT.

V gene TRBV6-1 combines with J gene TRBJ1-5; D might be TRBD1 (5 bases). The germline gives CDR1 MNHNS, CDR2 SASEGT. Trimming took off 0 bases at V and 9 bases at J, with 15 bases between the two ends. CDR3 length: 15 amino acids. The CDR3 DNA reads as TGTGCCAGCAGTGAAGCGCCAGGGCCCCCGGGGCCCCAGCATTTT. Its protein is CASSEAPGPPGPQHF.

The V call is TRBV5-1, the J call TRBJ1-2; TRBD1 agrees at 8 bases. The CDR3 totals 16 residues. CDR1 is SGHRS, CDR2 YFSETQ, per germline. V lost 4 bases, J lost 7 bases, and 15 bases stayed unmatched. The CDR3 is CASSAPDRGQGSGYTF. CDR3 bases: TGCGCCAGCAGCGCGCCCGACCGCGGACAGGGTTCTGGCTACACCTTC.

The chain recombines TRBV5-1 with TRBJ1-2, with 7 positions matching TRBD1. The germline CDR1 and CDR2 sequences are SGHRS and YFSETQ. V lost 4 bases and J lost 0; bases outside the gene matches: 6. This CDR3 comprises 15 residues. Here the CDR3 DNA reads TGCGCCAGCAGCACGGGGACAGTCGCTAACTATGGCTACACCTTC. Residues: CASSTGTVANYGYTF. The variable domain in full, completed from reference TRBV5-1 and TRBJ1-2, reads KAGVTQTPRYLIKTRGQQVTLSCSPISGHRSVSWYQQTPGQGLQFLFEYFSETQRNKGNFPGRFSGRQFSNSRSEMNVSTLELGDSALYLCASSTGTVANYGYTFGSGTRLTVV.

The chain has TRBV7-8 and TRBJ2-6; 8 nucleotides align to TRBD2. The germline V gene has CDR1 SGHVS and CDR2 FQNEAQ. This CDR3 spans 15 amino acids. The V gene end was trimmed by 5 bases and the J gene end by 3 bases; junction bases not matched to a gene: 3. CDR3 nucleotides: TGTGCCAGCAGCCCCGGGAGGGTTGGGGCCAACGTCCTGACTTTC. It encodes CASSPGRVGANVLTF.

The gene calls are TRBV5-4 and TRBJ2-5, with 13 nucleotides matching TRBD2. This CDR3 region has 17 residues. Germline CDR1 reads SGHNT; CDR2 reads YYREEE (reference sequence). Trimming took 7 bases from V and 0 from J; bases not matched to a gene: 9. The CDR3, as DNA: TGTGCCAGCCAGATCCAGACTAGCGGGGGGTACCAAGAGACCCAGTACTTC. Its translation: CASQIQTSGGYQETQYF.

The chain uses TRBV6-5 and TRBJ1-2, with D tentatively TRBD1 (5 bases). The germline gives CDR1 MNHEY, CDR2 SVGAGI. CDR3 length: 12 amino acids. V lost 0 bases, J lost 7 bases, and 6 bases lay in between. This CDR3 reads CASSYSGVGYTF. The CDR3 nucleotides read TGTGCCAGCAGTTACTCGGGGGTTGGCTACACCTTC.

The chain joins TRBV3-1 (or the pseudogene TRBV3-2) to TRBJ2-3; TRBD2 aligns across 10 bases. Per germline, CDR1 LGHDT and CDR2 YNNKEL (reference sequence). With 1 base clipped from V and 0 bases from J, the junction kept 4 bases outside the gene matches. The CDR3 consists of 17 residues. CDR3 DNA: TGTGCCAGCAGCCAAGGGACTAGCGGAACGAGCACAGATACGCAGTATTTT. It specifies CASSQGTSGTSTDTQYF.

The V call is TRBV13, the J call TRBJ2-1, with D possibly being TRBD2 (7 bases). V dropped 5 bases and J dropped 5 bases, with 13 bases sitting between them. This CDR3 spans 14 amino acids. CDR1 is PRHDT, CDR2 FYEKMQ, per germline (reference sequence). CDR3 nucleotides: TGTGCCAGCAGCGTCCGGGGGGCCAACAATGAGCAGTTCTTC. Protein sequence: CASSVRGANNEQFF. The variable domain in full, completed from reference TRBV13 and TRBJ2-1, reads AAGVIQSPRHLIKEKRETATLKCYPIPRHDTVYWYQQGPGQDPQFLISFYEKMQSDKGSIPDRFSAQQFSDYHSELNMSSLELGDSALYFCASSVRGANNEQFFGPGTRLTVL.

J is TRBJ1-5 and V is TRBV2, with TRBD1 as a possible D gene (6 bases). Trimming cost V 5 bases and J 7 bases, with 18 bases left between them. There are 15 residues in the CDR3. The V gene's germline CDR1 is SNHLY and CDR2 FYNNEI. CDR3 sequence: CASSTSQGRFQPQHF. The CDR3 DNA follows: TGTGCCAGCAGTACGTCACAGGGTCGTTTCCAGCCCCAGCATTTT.

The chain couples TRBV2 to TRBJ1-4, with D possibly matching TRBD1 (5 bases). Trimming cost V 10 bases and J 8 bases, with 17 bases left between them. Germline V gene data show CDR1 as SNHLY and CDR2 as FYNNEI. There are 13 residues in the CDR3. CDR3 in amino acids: CATLRQGGEKLFF. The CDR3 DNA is TGTGCCACCCTCCGCCAGGGCGGAGAAAAACTGTTTTTT.

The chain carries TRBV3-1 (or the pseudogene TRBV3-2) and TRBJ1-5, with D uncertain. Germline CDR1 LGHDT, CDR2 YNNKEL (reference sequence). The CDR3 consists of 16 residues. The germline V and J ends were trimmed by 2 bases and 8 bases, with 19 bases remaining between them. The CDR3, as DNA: TGTGCCAGCAGCCAAAGTTATTCAGAACAATCAAAGCCCCAGCATTTT. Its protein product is CASSQSYSEQSKPQHF.

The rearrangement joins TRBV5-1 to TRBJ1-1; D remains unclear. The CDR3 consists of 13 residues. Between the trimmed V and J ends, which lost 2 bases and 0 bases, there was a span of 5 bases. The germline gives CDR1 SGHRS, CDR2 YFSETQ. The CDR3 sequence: CASSFSLNTEAFF. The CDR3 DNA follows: TGCGCCAGCAGCTTCAGCTTGAACACTGAAGCTTTCTTT. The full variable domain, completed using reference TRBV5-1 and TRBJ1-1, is KAGVTQTPRYLIKTRGQQVTLSCSPISGHRSVSWYQQTPGQGLQFLFEYFSETQRNKGNFPGRFSGRQFSNSRSEMNVSTLELGDSALYLCASSFSLNTEAFFGQGTRLTVV.

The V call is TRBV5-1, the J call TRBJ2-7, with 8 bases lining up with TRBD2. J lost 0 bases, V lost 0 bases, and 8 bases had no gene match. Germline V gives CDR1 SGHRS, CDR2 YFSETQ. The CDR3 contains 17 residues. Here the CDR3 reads CASSLVPSGPSSYEQYF. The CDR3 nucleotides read TGCGCCAGCAGCTTGGTACCTAGCGGGCCAAGCTCCTACGAGCAGTACTTC.

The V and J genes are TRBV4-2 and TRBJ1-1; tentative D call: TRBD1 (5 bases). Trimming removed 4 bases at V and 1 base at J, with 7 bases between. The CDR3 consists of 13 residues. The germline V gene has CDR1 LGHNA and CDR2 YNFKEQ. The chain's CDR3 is CASSRQTNTEAFF. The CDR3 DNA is TGTGCCAGCAGCCGACAGACGAACACTGAAGCTTTCTTT.

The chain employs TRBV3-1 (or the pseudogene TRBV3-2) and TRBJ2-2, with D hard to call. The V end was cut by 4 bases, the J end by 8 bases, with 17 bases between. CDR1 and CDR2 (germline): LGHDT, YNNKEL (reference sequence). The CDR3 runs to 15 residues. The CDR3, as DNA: TGTGCCAGCAGCCCGATTCTTGGGCCCTCTGGGGAGCTGTTTTTT. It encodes CASSPILGPSGELFF.

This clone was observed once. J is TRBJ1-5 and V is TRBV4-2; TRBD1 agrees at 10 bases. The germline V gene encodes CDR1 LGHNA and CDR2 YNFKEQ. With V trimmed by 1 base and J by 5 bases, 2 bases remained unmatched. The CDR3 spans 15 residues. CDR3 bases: TGTGCCAGCAGCCAAGCGACAGGGGGCGATCAGCCCCAGCATTTT. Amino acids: CASSQATGGDQPQHF.

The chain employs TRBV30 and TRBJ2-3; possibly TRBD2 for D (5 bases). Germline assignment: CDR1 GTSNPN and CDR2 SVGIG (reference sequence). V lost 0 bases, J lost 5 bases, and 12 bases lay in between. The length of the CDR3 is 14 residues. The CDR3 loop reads CAWSVGLAQDTQYF. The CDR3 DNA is TGTGCCTGGAGTGTTGGGCTAGCTCAAGATACGCAGTATTTT.

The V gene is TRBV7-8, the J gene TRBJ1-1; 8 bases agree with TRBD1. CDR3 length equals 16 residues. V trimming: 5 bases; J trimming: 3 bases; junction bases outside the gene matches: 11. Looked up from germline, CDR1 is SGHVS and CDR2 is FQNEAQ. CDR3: CASSTRRGLKDTEAFF. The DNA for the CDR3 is TGTGCCAGCAGCACCCGCAGGGGGCTAAAGGACACTGAAGCTTTCTTT.

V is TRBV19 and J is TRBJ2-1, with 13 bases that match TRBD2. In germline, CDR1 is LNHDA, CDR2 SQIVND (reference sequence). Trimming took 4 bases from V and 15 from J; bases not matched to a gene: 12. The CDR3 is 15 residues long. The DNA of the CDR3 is TGTGCCAGTAGTACCACCGCGACTAGCGGGGGGCCAACGTTCTTC. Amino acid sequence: CASSTTATSGGPTFF. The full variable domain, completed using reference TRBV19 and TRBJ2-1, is DGGITQSPKYLFRKEGQNVTLSCEQNLNHDAMYWYRQDPGQGLRLIYYSQIVNDFQKGDIAEGYSVSREKKESFPLTVTSAQKNPTAFYLCASSTTATSGGPTFFGPGTRLTVL.